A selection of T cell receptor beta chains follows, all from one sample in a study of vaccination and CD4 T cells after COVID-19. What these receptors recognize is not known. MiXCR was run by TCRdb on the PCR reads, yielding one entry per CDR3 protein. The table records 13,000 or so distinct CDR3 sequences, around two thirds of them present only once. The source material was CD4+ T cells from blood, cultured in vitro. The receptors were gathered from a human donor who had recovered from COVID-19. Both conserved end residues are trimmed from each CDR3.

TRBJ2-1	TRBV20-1	SANVYNEQF
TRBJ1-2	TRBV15	ATSRTGQGVYGYT
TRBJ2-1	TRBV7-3	ASSLGLAGYNEQF
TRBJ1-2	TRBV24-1	ATSERDGYT
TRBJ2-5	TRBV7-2	ASRQDRGDETQY
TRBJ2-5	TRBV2	ASSGQDRETQY
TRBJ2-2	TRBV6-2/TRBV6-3	ASRGLAVTGELF
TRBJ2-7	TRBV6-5	ASSSGRRGLAHSYEQY
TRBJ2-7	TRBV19	ASSMYTQGSAEQY
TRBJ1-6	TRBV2	ASSEARTDMGSPLH
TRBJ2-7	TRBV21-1	ASSTTQSYEQY
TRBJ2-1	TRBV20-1	SARPGGGFWDRGLDEQF
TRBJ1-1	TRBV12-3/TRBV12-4	ASTSTGSYTEAF
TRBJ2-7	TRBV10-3	AITAGQAAGGSEQY
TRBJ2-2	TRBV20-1	SARTDTGELF
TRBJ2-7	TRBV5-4	ASSSSGYSYEQY
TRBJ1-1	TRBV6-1	ASSTTHREGNTEAF
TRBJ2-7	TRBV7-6	ASSLEETSGPDEQY
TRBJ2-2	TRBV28	ASGTGDTGELF
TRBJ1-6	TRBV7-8	ASSAGTGVGNSPLH
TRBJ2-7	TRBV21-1	ASSPRTNYEQY
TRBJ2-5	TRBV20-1	SAPFNNKVETQY
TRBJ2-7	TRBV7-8	ASSLEVVAYEQY
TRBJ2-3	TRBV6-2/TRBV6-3	ASSYSTSSTQY
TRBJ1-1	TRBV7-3	ASSLNQGFEAF